This TCR beta chain was captured by sequencing in a study of blood T cell repertoires in COVID-19. Measured with immunoSEQ multiplex PCR; TCRdb has only the in-frame clones, and not every one. The sample has roughly 190,000 clones, 70% to 80% seen once; the top ten hold around 8.1%. The material sequenced was peripheral blood. The receptor was derived from a woman aged 45 to 65 with active or convalescent COVID-19.

In DNA form, the CDR3 reads TGTGCCACCAGCCATGGACAGCAAGAGACCCAGTACTTC. Amino acid sequence: CATSHGQQETQYF. J is TRBJ2-5 and V is TRBV15; TRBD1 is a possible D gene (6 bases). The CDR3 sequence is 13 residues long. CDR1 and CDR2 (germline): LNHNV, YYDKDF (reference sequence). Trimming left V 5 bases short and J 2 bases short, with 9 bases between.